This T cell receptor beta chain comes out of a study of blood T cell repertoires in COVID-19. Trimming removed 6 bases at V and 1 base at J, with 9 bases between. The length of the CDR3 is 13 residues. As handled by the study authors: Reference gene primer amplification yielded estimated nucleated cell counts. Profiling relied on immunoSEQ multiplex PCR, and the TCRdb table lists in-frame clones only, not all of them. For V, J and clone size, that table is used; D and trimming come from the DNA. Of a few hundred thousand clones detected, around 90% appear once; the ten largest clones hold 0.95% to 1.5%.

This sequence was found in a man aged 35 to 55 with acute or convalescent COVID-19. Sequenced sample: peripheral blood. V and J are TRBV12-3 or TRBV12-4 and TRBJ1-1; D call uncertain. The CDR3 coding sequence is TGTGCCAGCAGCCCTCAGGCGAACACTGAAGCTTTCTTT. Translating it yields CASSPQANTEAFF.